This T cell receptor beta chain was retrieved from a study of early T cells in non-severe SARS-CoV-2 infection. Study in general: With bulk RNA from unsorted whole blood as input, sequencing yielded unpaired chains.

Individual cDNA molecules carried attached unique molecular identifiers. Each CDR3 protein is one row after TCRdb ran MiXCR on the 5' RACE reads. The table lists 53,000 or so distinct CDR3 sequences, 9.5% to 15% of them singletons. Study findings and constraints: Clonotype matching in VDJdb favored anti-spike CD8 responses and did not capture private and CD4 specificities.

In its sample, this clonotype was seen many times. The antigen remains undetermined. Germline CDR1 DFQATT, CDR2 SNEGSKA (reference sequence). This CDR3 has 13 amino acids. The V segment lost 6 bases and the J segment 3 bases; nucleotides outside the gene matches: 6. This clonotype originated in an adult who was a healthcare worker with PCR-confirmed SARS-CoV-2 infection or an uninfected control (not recorded which). The sample in question was whole blood, obtained at baseline. The chain couples TRBV20-1 to TRBJ1-1, with TRBD1 matching over 8 bases. The CDR3: CSAMDRVHTEAFF. CDR3 nucleotide sequence: TGCAGTGCCATGGACAGGGTTCACACTGAAGCTTTCTTT.